This T cell receptor (beta chain) was observed in a study of siplizumab effects on memory and regulatory T cells. The data were produced by immunoSEQ multiplex PCR, yet TCRdb's version contains in-frame clones alone and is incomplete. This table holds 100,000 or so clones, 92% found once. Per germline, CDR1 SGHRS and CDR2 YFSETQ. This CDR3 region has 15 residues. Trimming removed 1 base at V and 2 bases at J, with 12 bases between. Sequencing used Tregs sorted from blood. The TCR originated in a human donor in good health. The chain is built from TRBV5-1 and TRBJ1-2, with no clear D. CDR3 coding DNA: TGCGCCAGCAGCTTGACGGTTACGGGGAACTATGGCTACACCTTC. Translated: CASSLTVTGNYGYTF.